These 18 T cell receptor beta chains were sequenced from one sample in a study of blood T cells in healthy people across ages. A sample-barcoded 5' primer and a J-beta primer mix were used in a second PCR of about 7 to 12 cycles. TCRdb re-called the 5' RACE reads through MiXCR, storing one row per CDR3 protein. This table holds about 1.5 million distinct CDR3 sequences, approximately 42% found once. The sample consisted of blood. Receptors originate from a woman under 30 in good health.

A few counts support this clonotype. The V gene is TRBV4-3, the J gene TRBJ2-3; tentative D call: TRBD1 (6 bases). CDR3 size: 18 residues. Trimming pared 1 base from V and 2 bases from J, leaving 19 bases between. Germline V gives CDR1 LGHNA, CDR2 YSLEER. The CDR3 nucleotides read TGCGCCAGCAGCCAAGCGGCGACTCCGGACAGCTTCACAGATACGCAGTATTTT. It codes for CASSQAATPDSFTDTQYF.

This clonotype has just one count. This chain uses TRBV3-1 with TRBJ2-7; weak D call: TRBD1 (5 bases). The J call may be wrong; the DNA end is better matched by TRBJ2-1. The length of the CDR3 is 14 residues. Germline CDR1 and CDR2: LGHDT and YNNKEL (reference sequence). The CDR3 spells CASSRIGESYEQFF. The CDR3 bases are TGTGCCAGCAGCCGTATAGGGGAATCCTACGAGCAGTTCTTC.

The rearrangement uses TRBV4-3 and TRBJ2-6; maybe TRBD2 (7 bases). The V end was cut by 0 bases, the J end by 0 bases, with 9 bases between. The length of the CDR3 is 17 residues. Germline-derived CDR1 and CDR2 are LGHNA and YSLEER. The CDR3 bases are TGCGCCAGCAGCCAAGATGGGGGGGCCTCTGGGGCCAACGTCCTGACTTTC. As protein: CASSQDGGASGANVLTF.

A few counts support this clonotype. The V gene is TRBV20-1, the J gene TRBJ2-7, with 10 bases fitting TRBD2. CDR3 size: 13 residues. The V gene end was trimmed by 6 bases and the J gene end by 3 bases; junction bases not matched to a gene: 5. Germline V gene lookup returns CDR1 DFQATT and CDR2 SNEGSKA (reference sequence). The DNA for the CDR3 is TGCAGTGCCCGGAGCGGGAGGGGCTACGAGCAGTACTTC. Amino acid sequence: CSARSGRGYEQYF.

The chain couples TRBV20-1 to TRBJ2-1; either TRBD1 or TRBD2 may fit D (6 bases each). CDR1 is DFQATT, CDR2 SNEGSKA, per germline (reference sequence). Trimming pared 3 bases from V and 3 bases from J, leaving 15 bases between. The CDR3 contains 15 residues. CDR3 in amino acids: CSASGGSSYYNEQFF. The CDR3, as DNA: TGCAGTGCTAGCGGGGGCTCTAGCTACTACAATGAGCAGTTCTTC.

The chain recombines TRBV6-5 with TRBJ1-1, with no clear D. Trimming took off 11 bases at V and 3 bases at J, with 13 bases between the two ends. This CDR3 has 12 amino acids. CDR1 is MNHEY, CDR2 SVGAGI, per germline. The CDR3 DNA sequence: TGTGCCTCCCGATCCTGGGACACTGAAGCTTTCTTT. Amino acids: CASRSWDTEAFF.

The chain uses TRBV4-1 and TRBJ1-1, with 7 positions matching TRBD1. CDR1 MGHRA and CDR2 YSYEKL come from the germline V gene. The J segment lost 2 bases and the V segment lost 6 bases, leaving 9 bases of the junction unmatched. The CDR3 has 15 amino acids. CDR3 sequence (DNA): TGCGCCAGCAGACTACCGGGACAGCGAAACACTGAAGCTTTCTTT. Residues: CASRLPGQRNTEAFF.

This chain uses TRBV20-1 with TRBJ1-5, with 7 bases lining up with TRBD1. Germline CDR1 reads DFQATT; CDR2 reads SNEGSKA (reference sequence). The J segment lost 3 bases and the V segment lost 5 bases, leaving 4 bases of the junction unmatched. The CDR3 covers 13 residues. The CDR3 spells CSAGQASNQPQHF. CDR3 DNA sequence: TGCAGTGCTGGACAGGCTTCCAATCAGCCCCAGCATTTT.

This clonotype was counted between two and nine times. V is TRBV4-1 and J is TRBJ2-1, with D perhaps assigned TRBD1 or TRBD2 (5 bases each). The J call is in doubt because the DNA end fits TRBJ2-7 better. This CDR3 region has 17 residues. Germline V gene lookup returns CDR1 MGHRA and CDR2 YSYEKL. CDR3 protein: CASSQSGTGSSYNEQYF. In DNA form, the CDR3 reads TGCGCCAGCAGCCAATCCGGGACGGGGAGCTCCTACAATGAGCAGTACTTC.

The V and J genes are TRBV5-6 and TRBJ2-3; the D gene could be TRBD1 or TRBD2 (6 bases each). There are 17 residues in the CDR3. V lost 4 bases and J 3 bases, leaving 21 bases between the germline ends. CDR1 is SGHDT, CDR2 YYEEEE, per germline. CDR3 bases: TGTGCCAGCAGCCTCGACTTGCGTAGGGGGGTTACAGATACGCAGTATTTT. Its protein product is CASSLDLRRGVTDTQYF.

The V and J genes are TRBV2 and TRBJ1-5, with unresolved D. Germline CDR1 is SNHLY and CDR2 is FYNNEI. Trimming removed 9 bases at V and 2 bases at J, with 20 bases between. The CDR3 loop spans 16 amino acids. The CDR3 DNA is TGTGCCAGTCTCATGTCCCCTCTTGACGGCAATCAGCCCCAGCATTTT. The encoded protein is CASLMSPLDGNQPQHF.

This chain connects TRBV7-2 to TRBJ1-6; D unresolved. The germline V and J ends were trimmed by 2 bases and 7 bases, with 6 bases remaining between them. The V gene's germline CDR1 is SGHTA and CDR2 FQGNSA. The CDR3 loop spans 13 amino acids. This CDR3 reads CASSLQPNSPLHF. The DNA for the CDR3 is TGTGCCAGCAGCTTACAACCGAATTCACCCCTCCACTTT.

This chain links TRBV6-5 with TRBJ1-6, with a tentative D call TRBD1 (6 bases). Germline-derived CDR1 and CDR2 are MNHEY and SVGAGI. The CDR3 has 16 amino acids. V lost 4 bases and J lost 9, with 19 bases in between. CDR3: CASSWGASTSGSPLHF. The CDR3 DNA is TGTGCCAGCAGTTGGGGGGCCAGTACAAGTGGTTCACCCCTCCACTTT.

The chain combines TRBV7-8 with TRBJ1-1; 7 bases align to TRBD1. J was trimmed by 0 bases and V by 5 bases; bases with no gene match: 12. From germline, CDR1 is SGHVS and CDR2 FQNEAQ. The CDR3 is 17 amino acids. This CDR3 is CASSPSRQGYMNTEAFF. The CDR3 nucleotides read TGTGCCAGCAGCCCGAGTCGACAGGGATACATGAACACTGAAGCTTTCTTT.

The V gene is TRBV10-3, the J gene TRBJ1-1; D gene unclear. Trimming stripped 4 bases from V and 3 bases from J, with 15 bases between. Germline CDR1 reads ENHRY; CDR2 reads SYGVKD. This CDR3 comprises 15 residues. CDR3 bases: TGTGCCATCAGTGGTACAAACTTCCGGGACACTGAAGCTTTCTTT. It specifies CAISGTNFRDTEAFF.

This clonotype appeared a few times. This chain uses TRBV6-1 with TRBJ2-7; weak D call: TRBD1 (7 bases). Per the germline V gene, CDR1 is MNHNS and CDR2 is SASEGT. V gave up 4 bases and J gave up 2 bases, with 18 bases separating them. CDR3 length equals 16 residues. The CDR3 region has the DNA TGTGCCAGCAGTGCCTGGAGGGGGACAGACCCCTACGAGCAGTACTTC. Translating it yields CASSAWRGTDPYEQYF.

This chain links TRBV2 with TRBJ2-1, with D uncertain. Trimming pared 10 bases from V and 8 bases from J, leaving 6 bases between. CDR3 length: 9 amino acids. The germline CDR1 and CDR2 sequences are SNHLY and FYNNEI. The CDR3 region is CATSYEQFF. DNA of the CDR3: TGTGCCACCTCCTATGAGCAGTTCTTC.

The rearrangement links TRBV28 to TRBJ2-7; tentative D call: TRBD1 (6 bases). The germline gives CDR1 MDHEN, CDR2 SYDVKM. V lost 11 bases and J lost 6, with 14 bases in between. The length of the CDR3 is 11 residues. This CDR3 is CASGEGGEQYF. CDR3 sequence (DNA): TGTGCCTCTGGGGAAGGGGGCGAGCAGTACTTC.